The T cell receptor (beta chain) described here comes from a study of a mutant IDH1 vaccine in newly diagnosed glioma. General study points: Any relationship between pseudoprogression and changes in top peripheral T cell clonotypes seemed absent.

The ends lost 6 bases at V and 6 bases at J; junction bases unmatched: 7. The CDR3 length is 13 residues. CDR1 MNHNY and CDR2 SVGAGI come from the germline V gene (reference sequence). The sample's time point: baseline, week 1 (first vaccination visit). The treatment here: pre-vaccination baseline after standard-of-care therapy. This clone was observed once. Antigen unknown. Method: immunoSEQ multiplex PCR; TCRdb's copy keeps in-frame clones and lacks some. The top ten hold approximately 2.4% of the sample, which has around 60,000 clones, 91% seen once. This receptor was taken from a man aged 45-60 years with glioma. The material sequenced was PBMCs, taken from a glioma patient treated with radiotherapy, temozolomide or both. The V call is TRBV6-6, the J call TRBJ1-1; TRBD1 matches at 7 bases. The CDR3 spells CASRHRGSAEAFF. CDR3 bases: TGTGCCAGCAGGCACAGGGGATCTGCTGAAGCTTTCTTT.